This T cell receptor beta chain was captured by sequencing in a study of chemoradiotherapy in HPV16-positive cancers. At the level of the study: Candidate HPV-specific T-cell clones and common TCR motifs came from functional assays in a couple of HPV16-positive patients. Overall study results and limits: HPV-specific T cells were functionally defined from only a couple of HPV16-positive patients. During treatment, candidate HPV-specific clones and E7-related motifs expanded in tumor. HPV-responsive T-cell expansion during chemoradiotherapy was linked to improved recurrence-free survival in HPV16-positive patients.

Profiled with immunoSEQ multiplex PCR; TCRdb holds only in-frame clones, not every one. Of about 8,600 clones in the sample, approximately 90% were seen once. Per the germline V gene, CDR1 is MNHNS and CDR2 is SASEGT. V was cut by 5 bases and J by 5 bases, with 18 bases left in between. The CDR3 runs 15 residues. Comments on this clone: The antigen remains undetermined.

The sequencing here drew on blood, taken from a patient who underwent chemoradiotherapy. The chain is built from TRBV6-1 and TRBJ1-1, with D unclear. This clonotype originated in a human donor with HPV-associated anogenital cancer. The CDR3: CASSQESGVETEAFF. CDR3 bases: TGTGCCAGCAGTCAGGAATCGGGTGTGGAAACTGAAGCTTTCTTT.